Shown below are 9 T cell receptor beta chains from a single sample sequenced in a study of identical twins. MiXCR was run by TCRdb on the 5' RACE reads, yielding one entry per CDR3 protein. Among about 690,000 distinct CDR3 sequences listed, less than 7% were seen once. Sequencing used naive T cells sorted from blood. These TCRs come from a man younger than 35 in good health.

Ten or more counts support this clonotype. The DNA for the CDR3 is TGTGCCAGCAGCGTAGTAACGGGGAACACTGAAGCTTTCTTT. Translating it yields CASSVVTGNTEAFF. The chain uses TRBV9 and TRBJ1-1; D is unresolved. V was cut by 0 bases and J by 1 base, with 7 bases left in between. Germline assignment: CDR1 SGDLS and CDR2 YYNGEE. CDR3 length: 14 amino acids.

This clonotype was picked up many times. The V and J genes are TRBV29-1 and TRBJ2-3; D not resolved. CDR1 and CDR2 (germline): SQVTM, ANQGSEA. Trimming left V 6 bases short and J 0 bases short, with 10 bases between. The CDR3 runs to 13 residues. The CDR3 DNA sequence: TGCAGCGTATGTCAATCTAGCACAGATACGCAGTATTTT. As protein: CSVCQSSTDTQYF.

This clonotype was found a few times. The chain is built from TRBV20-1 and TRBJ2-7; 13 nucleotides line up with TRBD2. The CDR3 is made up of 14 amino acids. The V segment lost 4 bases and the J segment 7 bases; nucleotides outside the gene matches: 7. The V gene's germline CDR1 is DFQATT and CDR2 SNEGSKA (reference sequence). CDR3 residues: CSATWTSGSFEQYF. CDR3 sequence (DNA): TGCAGTGCTACTTGGACTAGCGGGAGTTTTGAGCAGTACTTC.

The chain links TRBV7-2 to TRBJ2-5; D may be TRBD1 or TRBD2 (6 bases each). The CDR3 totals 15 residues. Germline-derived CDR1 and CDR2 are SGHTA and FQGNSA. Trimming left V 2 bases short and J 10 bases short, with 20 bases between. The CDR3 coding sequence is TGTGCCAGCAGCTTAAAGGGGGGTCACTCGTTTAGCCAGTACTTC. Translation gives CASSLKGGHSFSQYF.

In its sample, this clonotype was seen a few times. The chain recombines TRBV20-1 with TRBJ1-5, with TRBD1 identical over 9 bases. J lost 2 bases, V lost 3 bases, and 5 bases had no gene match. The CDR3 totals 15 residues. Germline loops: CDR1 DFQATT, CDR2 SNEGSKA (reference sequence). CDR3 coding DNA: TGCAGTGCTAGCGAGACAGGGGGACGCAATCAGCCCCAGCATTTT. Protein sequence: CSASETGGRNQPQHF.

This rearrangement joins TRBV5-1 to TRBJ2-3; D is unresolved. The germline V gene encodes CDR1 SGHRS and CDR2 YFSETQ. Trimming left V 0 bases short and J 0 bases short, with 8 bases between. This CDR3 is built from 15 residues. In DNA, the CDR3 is TGCGCCAGCAGCTTGGGCGGCAAGAGCACAGATACGCAGTATTTT. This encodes CASSLGGKSTDTQYF.

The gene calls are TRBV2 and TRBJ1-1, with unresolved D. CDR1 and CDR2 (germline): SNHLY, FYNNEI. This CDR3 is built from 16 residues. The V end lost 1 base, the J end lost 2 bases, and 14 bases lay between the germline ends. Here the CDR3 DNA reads TGTGCCAGCAGTGAAGAGTCGGCAATTATAAACACTGAAGCTTTCTTT. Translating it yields CASSEESAIINTEAFF.

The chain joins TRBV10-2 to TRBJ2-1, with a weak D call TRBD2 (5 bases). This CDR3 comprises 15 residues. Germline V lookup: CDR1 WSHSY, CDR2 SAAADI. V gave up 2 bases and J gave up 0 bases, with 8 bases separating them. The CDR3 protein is CASSERRSSYNEQFF. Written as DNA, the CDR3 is TGCGCCAGCAGTGAGCGGAGGAGCTCCTACAATGAGCAGTTCTTC.

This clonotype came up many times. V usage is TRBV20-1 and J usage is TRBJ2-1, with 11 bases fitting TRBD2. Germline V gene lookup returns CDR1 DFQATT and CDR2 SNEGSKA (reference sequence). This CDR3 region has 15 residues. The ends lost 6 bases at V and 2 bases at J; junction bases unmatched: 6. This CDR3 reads CSARVAGGTYNEQFF. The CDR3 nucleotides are TGCAGTGCGCGGGTAGCGGGAGGGACCTACAATGAGCAGTTCTTC.